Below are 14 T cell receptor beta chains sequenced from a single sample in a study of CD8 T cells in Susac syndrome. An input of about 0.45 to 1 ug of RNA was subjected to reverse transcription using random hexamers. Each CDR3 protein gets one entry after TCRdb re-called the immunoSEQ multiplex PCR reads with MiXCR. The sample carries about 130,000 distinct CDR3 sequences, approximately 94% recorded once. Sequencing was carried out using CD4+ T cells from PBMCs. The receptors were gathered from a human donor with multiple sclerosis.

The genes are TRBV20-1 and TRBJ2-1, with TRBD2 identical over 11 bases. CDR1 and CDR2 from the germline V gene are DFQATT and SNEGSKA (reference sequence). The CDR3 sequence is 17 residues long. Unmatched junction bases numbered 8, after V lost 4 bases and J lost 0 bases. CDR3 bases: TGCAGTGCTAACAGGCTAGCGGGAGGTAGCTCCTACAATGAGCAGTTCTTC. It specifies CSANRLAGGSSYNEQFF.

The CDR3 DNA reads as TGTGCCAGCAGCTTAGTATGGTCAGGGAGCTACGAGCAGTACTTC. It encodes CASSLVWSGSYEQYF. This sequence joins TRBV7-2 and TRBJ2-7; TRBD1 or TRBD2 may be the D gene (5 bases each). The germline V gene has CDR1 SGHTA and CDR2 FQGNSA. The CDR3 spans 15 residues. Trimming left V 1 base short and J 3 bases short, with 13 bases between.

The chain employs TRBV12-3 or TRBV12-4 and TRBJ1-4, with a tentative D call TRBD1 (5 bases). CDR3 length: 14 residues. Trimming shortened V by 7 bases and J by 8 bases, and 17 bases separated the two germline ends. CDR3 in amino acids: CASTHGASGEKLFF. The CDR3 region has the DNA TGTGCCAGCACCCATGGGGCCTCGGGGGAAAAACTGTTTTTT.

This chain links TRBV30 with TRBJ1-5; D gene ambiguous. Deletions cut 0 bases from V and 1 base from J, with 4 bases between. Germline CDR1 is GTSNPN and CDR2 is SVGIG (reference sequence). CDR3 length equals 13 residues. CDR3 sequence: CAWSVESNQPQHF. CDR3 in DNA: TGTGCCTGGAGTGTAGAAAGCAATCAGCCCCAGCATTTT.

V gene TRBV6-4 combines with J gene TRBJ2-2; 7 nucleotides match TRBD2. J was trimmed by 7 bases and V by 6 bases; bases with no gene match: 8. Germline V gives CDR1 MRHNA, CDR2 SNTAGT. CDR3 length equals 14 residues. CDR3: CASRHSGIDGELFF. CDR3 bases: TGTGCCAGCAGACACAGCGGGATAGACGGGGAGCTGTTTTTT.

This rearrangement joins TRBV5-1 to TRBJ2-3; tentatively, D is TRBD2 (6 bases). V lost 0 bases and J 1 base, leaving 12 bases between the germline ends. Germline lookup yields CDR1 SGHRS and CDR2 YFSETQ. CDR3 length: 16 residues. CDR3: CASSLGLPGGTDTQYF. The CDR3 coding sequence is TGCGCCAGCAGCTTGGGACTCCCGGGGGGCACAGATACGCAGTATTTT.

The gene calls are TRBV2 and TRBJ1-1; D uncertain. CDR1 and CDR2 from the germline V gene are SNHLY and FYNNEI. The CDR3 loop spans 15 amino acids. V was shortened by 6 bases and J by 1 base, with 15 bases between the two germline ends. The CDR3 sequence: CASRGPGSPNTEAFF. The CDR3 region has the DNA TGTGCCAGCAGGGGCCCCGGGAGCCCGAACACTGAAGCTTTCTTT.

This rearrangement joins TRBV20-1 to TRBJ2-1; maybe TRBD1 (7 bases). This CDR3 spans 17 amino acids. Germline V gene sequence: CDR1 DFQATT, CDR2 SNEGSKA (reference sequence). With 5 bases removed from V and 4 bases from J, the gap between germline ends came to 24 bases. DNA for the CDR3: TGCAGTGCTTCCCCCCCCGGGGGACAGTCGACATACAATGAGCAGTTCTTC. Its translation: CSASPPGGQSTYNEQFF.

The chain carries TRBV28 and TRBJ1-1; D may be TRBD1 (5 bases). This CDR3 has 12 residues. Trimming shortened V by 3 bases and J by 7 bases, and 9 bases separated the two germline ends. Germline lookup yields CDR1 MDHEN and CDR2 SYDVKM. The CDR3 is CASSFAGLEAFF. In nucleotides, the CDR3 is TGTGCCAGCAGTTTCGCGGGACTTGAAGCTTTCTTT.

CDR3 in DNA: TGTGCCGTCAGGACAGGAAGCTCCTACAATGAGCAGTTCTTC. Its translation is CAVRTGSSYNEQFF. This chain connects TRBV2 to TRBJ2-1, with 7 bases aligning to TRBD1. Germline-derived CDR1 and CDR2 are SNHLY and FYNNEI. V shed 11 bases and J 0 bases; nucleotides not matched to a gene: 7. The CDR3 has 14 residues.

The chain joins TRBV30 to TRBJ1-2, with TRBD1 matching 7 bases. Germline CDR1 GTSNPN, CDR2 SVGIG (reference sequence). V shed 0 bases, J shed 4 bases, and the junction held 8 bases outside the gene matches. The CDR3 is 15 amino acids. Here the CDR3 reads CAWSVGRGQIYGYTF. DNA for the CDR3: TGTGCCTGGAGTGTCGGTAGGGGGCAAATCTATGGCTACACCTTC.

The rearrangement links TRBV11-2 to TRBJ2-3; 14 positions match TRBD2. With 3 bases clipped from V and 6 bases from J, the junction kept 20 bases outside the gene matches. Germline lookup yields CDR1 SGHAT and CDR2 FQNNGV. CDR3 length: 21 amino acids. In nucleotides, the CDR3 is TGTGCCAGCAGCTTCCCGGAATCAATAGGGACTAGCGGGAGTCCGTTTGATACGCAGTATTTT. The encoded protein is CASSFPESIGTSGSPFDTQYF.

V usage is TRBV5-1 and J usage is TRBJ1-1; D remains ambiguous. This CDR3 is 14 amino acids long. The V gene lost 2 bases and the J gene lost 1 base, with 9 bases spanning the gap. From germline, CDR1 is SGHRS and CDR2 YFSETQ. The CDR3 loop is CASSFDNENTEAFF. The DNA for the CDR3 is TGCGCCAGCAGCTTCGACAACGAGAACACTGAAGCTTTCTTT.

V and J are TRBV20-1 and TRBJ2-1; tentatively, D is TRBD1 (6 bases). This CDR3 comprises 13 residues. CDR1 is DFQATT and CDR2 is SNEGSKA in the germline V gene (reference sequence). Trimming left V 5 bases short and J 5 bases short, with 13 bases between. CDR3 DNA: TGCAGTGCTGGGGGCGGAGTTAACAATGAGCAGTTCTTC. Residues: CSAGGGVNNEQFF.